This TCR beta chain was identified during a study of T cell repertoires in cytomegalovirus infection. About the study: CMV infection plus the matching HLA type was flagged by public TCR beta signatures. Broader study findings: HLA-C-restricted TCR beta clonotypes specific for CMV led the ex vivo response.

This CDR3 has 17 residues. V dropped 1 base and J dropped 2 bases, with 17 bases sitting between them. CDR1 is SGHVS and CDR2 is FQNEAQ in the germline V gene. Ten or more counts support this clonotype. What it recognizes is unknown. TCRdb re-analysed the reads in MiXCR, keeping a single row per CDR3 protein. There are approximately 990,000 distinct CDR3 sequences in the sample; under 40% occur only once, and around an eighth lies in the top ten. This sequence originates from a human donor in good health (CMV status not recorded). Some clones in this sample may be carry-over from other donors' samples. The sequencing here drew on cultured CD8+ T cells from PBMCs, taken from culture after CMV antigen stimulation. V gene TRBV7-8 combines with J gene TRBJ1-2, with a tentative D call TRBD1 (6 bases). CDR3 protein: CASSLDTGTLTNYGYTF. DNA for the CDR3: TGTGCCAGCAGCTTAGATACAGGGACCCTTACGAACTATGGCTACACCTTC.